The 12 T cell receptor beta chains listed next were all sequenced from one sample in a study of T-cell reconstitution after alpha-beta-depleted transplantation in children. The authors prepared the TCRbeta library with unique molecular identifiers. Using its own MiXCR run on the PCR reads, TCRdb lists one record per CDR3 protein. Found here are 360,000 or so distinct CDR3 sequences, around 21% of them singletons; the top ten hold 3% to 4%. The sequenced sample was PBMCs from the stem cell graft donor, obtained from the stem cell graft. These receptors all come from a human donor who donated a stem cell graft to a child with acute myeloid leukemia.

This clonotype was seen repeatedly, ten times or more. V usage is TRBV25-1 and J usage is TRBJ2-5; weak D call: TRBD2 (6 bases). Trimming pared 0 bases from V and 0 bases from J, leaving 14 bases between. There are 17 residues in the CDR3. CDR1 MGHDK and CDR2 SYGVNS come from the germline V gene. CDR3 sequence (DNA): TGTGCCAGCAGTGAATATAGGGGACTCGGAGACCAAGAGACCCAGTACTTC. Amino acid sequence: CASSEYRGLGDQETQYF.

V gene TRBV15 combines with J gene TRBJ2-4, with D perhaps TRBD1 or TRBD2 (5 bases each). The CDR3 is 15 amino acids. Germline V gene lookup returns CDR1 LNHNV and CDR2 YYDKDF (reference sequence). V gave up 0 bases and J gave up 7 bases, with 13 bases separating them. In DNA, the CDR3 is TGTGCCACCAGCAGAGATCGGGGCGCACTTAACATTCAGTACTTC. Protein: CATSRDRGALNIQYF.

The genes are TRBV7-6 and TRBJ1-5; 7 nucleotides match TRBD1. The germline gives CDR1 SGHVS, CDR2 FNYEAQ. The CDR3 runs to 15 residues. Germline trimming cut 4 bases from V and 7 bases from J; bases unmatched to any gene: 10. In DNA, the CDR3 is TGTGCCAGCAGCTCCCGGACAGGTCCCAGCCAGCCCCAGCATTTT. This translates into CASSSRTGPSQPQHF.

The chain is built from TRBV6-2 or TRBV6-3 and TRBJ2-3; 11 bases line up with TRBD2. J lost 5 bases, V lost 0 bases, and 10 bases had no gene match. The CDR3 contains 18 residues. The germline V gene has CDR1 MNHEY and CDR2 SVGEGT. CDR3 in amino acids: CASSYSPGLAATGDTQYF. The CDR3 DNA reads as TGTGCCAGCAGTTACTCGCCGGGACTAGCGGCGACGGGAGATACGCAGTATTTT.

This clonotype was counted at least ten times. The chain has TRBV2 and TRBJ2-3; D not resolved. V dropped 5 bases and J dropped 6 bases, with 12 bases sitting between them. Germline-derived CDR1 and CDR2 are SNHLY and FYNNEI. The length of the CDR3 is 13 residues. Here the CDR3 reads CASSPPFTDTQYF. The CDR3 bases are TGTGCCAGCAGTCCCCCTTTCACGGATACGCAGTATTTT.

There are a few counts of this clonotype. The V gene is TRBV10-3, the J gene TRBJ2-7, with TRBD2 matching 12 bases. Unmatched junction bases numbered 13, after V lost 10 bases and J lost 0 bases. This CDR3 is built from 17 residues. The germline gives CDR1 ENHRY, CDR2 SYGVKD. CDR3 sequence (DNA): TGTGCCACCAAAAGGACTAGCGGGACCCTCAGCTCCTACGAGCAGTACTTC. Translated, it gives CATKRTSGTLSSYEQYF.

The table lists this clonotype with a few counts. The chain carries TRBV20-1 and TRBJ2-1; D call uncertain. Germline assignment: CDR1 DFQATT and CDR2 SNEGSKA (reference sequence). The CDR3 has 15 amino acids. Trimming took off 0 bases at V and 8 bases at J, with 17 bases between the two ends. The CDR3 protein is CSARDLISSAYEQFF. CDR3 DNA sequence: TGCAGTGCTAGAGATTTAATCAGTTCAGCCTATGAGCAGTTCTTC.

This clonotype has at least ten counts. J is TRBJ2-4 and V is TRBV10-3; D is undetermined. This CDR3 spans 17 amino acids. Trimming stripped 0 bases from V and 0 bases from J, with 12 bases between. Germline V gene sequence: CDR1 ENHRY, CDR2 SYGVKD. The CDR3 reads CAISESTQDLAKNIQYF. The CDR3 DNA sequence: TGTGCCATCAGTGAGTCGACTCAGGATCTAGCCAAAAACATTCAGTACTTC.

This clonotype was counted many times. This chain links TRBV12-3 or TRBV12-4 with TRBJ2-7; 14 bases fit TRBD2. This CDR3 spans 15 amino acids. With 6 bases clipped from V and 9 bases from J, the junction kept 10 bases outside the gene matches. For the CDR3, the DNA is TGTGCCAGCAGCCTAGGACTAGCGGGAGGTCCGGTGCAGTACTTC. Translating gives CASSLGLAGGPVQYF.

The rearrangement joins TRBV7-2 to TRBJ2-3, with D hard to call. Germline CDR1 is SGHTA and CDR2 is FQGNSA. CDR3 length equals 15 residues. The V end lost 4 bases, the J end lost 2 bases, and 13 bases lay between the germline ends. The CDR3 spells CASSYTDVPTDTQYF. In DNA form, the CDR3 reads TGTGCCAGCAGCTACACGGATGTCCCCACAGATACGCAGTATTTT.

Only a few counts were recorded for this clonotype. The V gene is TRBV20-1, the J gene TRBJ2-4, with D perhaps matching TRBD2 (5 bases). Trimming took off 5 bases at V and 6 bases at J, with 14 bases between the two ends. The CDR3 sequence is 13 residues long. Germline CDR1 and CDR2: DFQATT and SNEGSKA (reference sequence). CDR3 in DNA: TGCAGTGCTGCTGGGGTGGGGAGAAACATTCAGTACTTC. It specifies CSAAGVGRNIQYF.

The chain is built from TRBV10-1 and TRBJ1-4, with D unclear. Germline CDR1 WNHNN, CDR2 SYGVQD (reference sequence). CDR3 length: 15 residues. The ends were cut back, 0 bases at V and 7 bases at J, with 12 bases in the middle. Written as DNA, the CDR3 is TGCGCCAGCAGTGAGTCGACCGCCGCAGGTGAAAAACTGTTTTTT. Protein sequence: CASSESTAAGEKLFF.